Listed below are T cell receptor beta chains from one sample, sequenced in a study of T cells after yellow fever vaccination. TCRdb reprocessed the 5' RACE reads via MiXCR and lists one record per CDR3 protein. The profile covers about 240,000 distinct CDR3 sequences, with 6.9% appearing a single time and around 0.9% taken by the ten largest. The starting material was CD4+ T cells sorted from PBMCs, obtained 15 days after the yellow fever booster vaccination. These receptors originate from a man in his thirties or forties who received the YFV17D yellow fever vaccine. CDR3s include the opening cysteine and the closing phenylalanine or tryptophan. A D gene is named only where the DNA matches it firmly. The size of a clone is reported for some rows only, either as once, few or many, or as a class for expanded clones.

D: NA; J: TRBJ2-4; V: TRBV15; size: few; DNA: TGTGCCACCAGCTTTGGGGGGAGTGCCAAAAACATTCAGTACTTC; CDR3: CATSFGGSAKNIQYF
D: TRBD1; J: TRBJ2-5; V: TRBV20-1; size: NA; DNA: TGCAGTGCTCGGATGTGGGACAGGGGGTCGGAGACCCAGTACTTC; CDR3: CSARMWDRGSETQYF
D: NA; J: TRBJ2-6; V: TRBV9; size: many; DNA: TGTGCCAGCAGCGACACAACTTCCGGGACTTCTGGGGCCAACGTCCTGACTTTC; CDR3: CASSDTTSGTSGANVLTF
D: NA; J: TRBJ1-6; V: TRBV10-3; size: NA; DNA: TGTGCCATCAAGGAAGTTACGGATAATTCACCCCTCCACTTT; CDR3: CAIKEVTDNSPLHF
D: TRBD2; J: TRBJ2-7; V: TRBV3-1; size: few; DNA: TGTGCCAGCAGCCAAGAATTCCTCTTCGGGACTAGCGGCCCAACCTACGAGCAGTACTTC; CDR3: CASSQEFLFGTSGPTYEQYF
D: TRBD2; J: TRBJ2-1; V: TRBV6-2/TRBV6-3; size: few; DNA: TGTGCCAGCCTCTCCTATGAGGGAGGGAATGAGCAGTTCTTC; CDR3: CASLSYEGGNEQFF
D: NA; J: TRBJ2-1; V: TRBV5-1; size: many; DNA: TGCGCCAGCAGCTCCTACAGGTACAATGAGCAGTTCTTC; CDR3: CASSSYRYNEQFF
D: NA; J: TRBJ2-7; V: TRBV20-1; size: few; DNA: TGCAGTGCCTCCGGGGATGGTTACGAGCAGTACTTC; CDR3: CSASGDGYEQYF
D: NA; J: TRBJ2-6; V: TRBV5-1; size: many; DNA: TGCGCCAGCAGCGGCGGGGTCGGATCTGGGGCCAACGTCCTGACTTTC; CDR3: CASSGGVGSGANVLTF
D: NA; J: TRBJ2-2; V: TRBV7-8; size: few; DNA: TGTGCCAGCAGCCCGACTAGTTTCACCGGGGAGCTGTTTTTT; CDR3: CASSPTSFTGELFF
D: NA; J: TRBJ2-2; V: TRBV18; size: many; DNA: TGTGCCAGCTCACCACCAGCCAGGGGAACCGGGGAGCTGTTTTTT; CDR3: CASSPPARGTGELFF
D: TRBD2; J: TRBJ2-1; V: TRBV7-2; size: few; DNA: TGTGCCAGCAGCCCGGGGACTAGCCGGCGTGAGCAGTTCTTC; CDR3: CASSPGTSRREQFF
D: NA; J: TRBJ2-5; V: TRBV5-6; size: many; DNA: TGTGCCAGCAGCTTGGGGGAGTGGGAGACCCAGTACTTC; CDR3: CASSLGEWETQYF